This T cell receptor beta chain was captured by sequencing in a study of molecular identifiers for immune sequencing clone quantification. The CDR3 is 12 residues long. The germline gives CDR1 SNHLY, CDR2 FYNNEI. From the PCR reads, TCRdb called clonotypes with MiXCR, one entry per CDR3 protein. The table shows 350,000 or so distinct CDR3 sequences, with about a fifth occurring only once. This clonotype was seen a few times. A much larger clone differs from this one at a single base, so this may be a read error. This chain connects TRBV2 to TRBJ1-5; D ambiguous. The receptor's source is a human donor in good health. Some libraries in this study had Jurkat cell RNA spiked in. Specimen: naive CD8+ T cells from blood, with Jurkat cell RNA spiked in. Subset denoted: FACS-sorted CD8+CD4-CCR7+CD45RA+ naive T cells. In DNA, the CDR3 is TGTGCCAGCAGCCAAGACAATCAGTCCCAGCATTTT. Translated, it gives CASSQDNQSQHF. The complete variable domain, with remaining parts taken from reference TRBV2 and TRBJ1-5, reads EPEVTQTPSHQVTQMGQEVILRCVPISNHLYFYWYRQILGQKVEFLVSFYNNEISEKSEIFDDQFSVERPDGSNFTLKIRSTKLEDSAMYFCASSQDNQSQHFGDGTRLSIL.